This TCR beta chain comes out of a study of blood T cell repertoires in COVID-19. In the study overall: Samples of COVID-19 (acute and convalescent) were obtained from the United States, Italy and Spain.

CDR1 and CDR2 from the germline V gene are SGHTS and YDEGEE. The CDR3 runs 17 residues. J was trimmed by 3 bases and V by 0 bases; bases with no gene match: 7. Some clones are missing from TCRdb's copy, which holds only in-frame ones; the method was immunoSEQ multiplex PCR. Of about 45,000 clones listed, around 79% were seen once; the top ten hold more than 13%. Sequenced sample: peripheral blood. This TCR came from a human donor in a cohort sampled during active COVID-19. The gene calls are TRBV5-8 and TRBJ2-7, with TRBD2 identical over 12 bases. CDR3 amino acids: CASSLASGRAFDYEQYF. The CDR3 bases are TGTGCCAGCAGCTTGGCTAGCGGGAGGGCCTTTGACTACGAGCAGTACTTC.